Listed below are T cell receptor beta chains from one sample, sequenced in a study of cytomegalovirus exposure and HLA in healthy donors. Clones were sequenced by immunoSEQ multiplex PCR, and TCRdb holds only the in-frame ones, with some missing. This table holds 180,000 or so clones, roughly 73% found once. The sequenced sample consisted of PBMCs. Receptor source: a woman aged 40 to 50 in good health and CMV-seropositive. Each CDR3 is given with its conserved first and last residue. Each record gives: J gene, V gene, CDR3 protein.

J gene: TRBJ2-1; V gene: TRBV14; CDR3 protein: CASSPPGNEQFF
J gene: TRBJ1-5; V gene: TRBV28; CDR3 protein: CASNTGRLPQHF
J gene: TRBJ2-1; V gene: TRBV4-3; CDR3 protein: CASSGTSGTYSYNEQFF
J gene: TRBJ2-3; V gene: TRBV15; CDR3 protein: CATSSREFVRDTQYF
J gene: TRBJ2-5; V gene: TRBV28; CDR3 protein: CASSLSGEETQYF
J gene: TRBJ2-6; V gene: TRBV10-1; CDR3 protein: CASSKLTSGILSGANVLTF
J gene: TRBJ2-1; V gene: TRBV19; CDR3 protein: CASRLAGFFYNEQFF
J gene: TRBJ1-2; V gene: TRBV28; CDR3 protein: CASSAPGVRGQGGYTF
J gene: TRBJ2-1; V gene: TRBV25-1; CDR3 protein: CASSESSAPYNEQFF
J gene: TRBJ2-3; V gene: TRBV4-3; CDR3 protein: CASSQDYSYPPDTQYF
J gene: TRBJ2-7; V gene: TRBV5-6; CDR3 protein: CASSLETGSYEQYF
J gene: TRBJ2-3; V gene: TRBV18; CDR3 protein: CASSPSGDGDTQYF
J gene: TRBJ2-1; V gene: TRBV7-9; CDR3 protein: CASSFGSERVSSYNEQFF
J gene: TRBJ2-1; V gene: TRBV5-1; CDR3 protein: CASSFGGSNEQFF
J gene: TRBJ2-2; V gene: TRBV5-4; CDR3 protein: CASSLAERNTGELFF
J gene: TRBJ2-1; V gene: TRBV19; CDR3 protein: CASSIYANEQFF
J gene: TRBJ1-2; V gene: TRBV9; CDR3 protein: CASSVGGEGQVYGYTF
J gene: TRBJ1-4; V gene: TRBV4-2; CDR3 protein: CASSQDMREPTNEKLFF
J gene: TRBJ1-2; V gene: TRBV27; CDR3 protein: CASKPAGQGPYGYTF
J gene: TRBJ2-1; V gene: TRBV10-2; CDR3 protein: CASSLDRQINEQFF
J gene: TRBJ1-1; V gene: TRBV10-3; CDR3 protein: CAIAPGDRVKAFF
J gene: TRBJ2-2; V gene: TRBV9; CDR3 protein: CASSVSGDTGELFF
J gene: TRBJ2-1; V gene: TRBV7-6; CDR3 protein: CASSSYGGKYNEQFF
J gene: TRBJ2-7; V gene: TRBV7-2; CDR3 protein: CASSFTSGFGEQYF
J gene: TRBJ2-3; V gene: TRBV10-1; CDR3 protein: CASSEGDSGRARTDTQYF
J gene: TRBJ1-2; V gene: TRBV9; CDR3 protein: CASSVGGKLRAGYTF
J gene: TRBJ2-4; V gene: TRBV9; CDR3 protein: CASAGGVKNIQYF
J gene: TRBJ2-6; V gene: TRBV2; CDR3 protein: CASSSTPTPHSGANVLTF
J gene: TRBJ2-1; V gene: TRBV28; CDR3 protein: CASSFGAPSPYNEQFF
J gene: TRBJ2-3; V gene: TRBV27; CDR3 protein: CASSFRAGGPPDTQYF
J gene: TRBJ2-7; V gene: TRBV9; CDR3 protein: CASSPTGRTYEQYF
J gene: TRBJ2-7; V gene: TRBV11-2; CDR3 protein: CASSEGTGGLYEQYF
J gene: TRBJ2-3; V gene: TRBV5-1; CDR3 protein: CASSLDGADTQYF
J gene: TRBJ1-2; V gene: TRBV28; CDR3 protein: CASSLGTPLRGYTF
J gene: TRBJ1-5; V gene: TRBV7-8; CDR3 protein: CASSPSDRAFNQPQHF
J gene: TRBJ2-2; V gene: TRBV7-9; CDR3 protein: CSSRERESNTGELFF